Listed here is a single T cell receptor beta chain. Prior autoimmune disease or systemic immunosuppression barred patients. The data originate from a study of OX40 agonist ivuxolimab in advanced cancers. Study-level information: Six ivuxolimab dose levels, 0.01 to 10 mg/kg, were given intravenously every 2 weeks. Participants could have had prior anti-PD-1, anti-PD-L1 or anti-CTLA-4 therapy, and about 37% had some.

The assay was immunoSEQ multiplex PCR, and TCRdb's table has in-frame clones only and misses some. Of about 55,000 clones listed, 70% to 85% are singletons. Trimming shortened V by 5 bases and J by 1 base, and 13 bases separated the two germline ends. CDR3 length: 15 residues. Germline V CDR1 and CDR2: MNHEY, SMNVEV (reference sequence). The V gene is TRBV27, the J gene TRBJ2-3; perhaps D is TRBD1 or TRBD2 (5 bases each). This TCR came from an adult with an advanced solid tumor such as melanoma, head and neck, liver or kidney cancer. Sequenced here: CD4+ or CD8+ T cells sorted from blood, sampled in a trial of the OX40 agonist ivuxolimab. CDR3 amino acids: CASSNRDRRTDTQYF. The CDR3, as DNA: TGTGCCAGCAGTAACCGGGACCGCCGCACAGATACGCAGTATTTT.